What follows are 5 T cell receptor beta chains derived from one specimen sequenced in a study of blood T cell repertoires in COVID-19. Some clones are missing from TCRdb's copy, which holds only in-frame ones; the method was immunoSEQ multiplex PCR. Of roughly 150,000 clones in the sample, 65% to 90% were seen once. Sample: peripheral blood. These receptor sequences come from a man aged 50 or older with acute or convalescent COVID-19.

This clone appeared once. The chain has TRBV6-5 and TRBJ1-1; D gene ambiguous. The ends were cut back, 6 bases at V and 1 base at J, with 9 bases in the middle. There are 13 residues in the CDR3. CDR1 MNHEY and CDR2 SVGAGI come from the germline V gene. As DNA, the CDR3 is TGTGCCAGCAGCACTTTAGAGAACACTGAAGCTTTCTTT. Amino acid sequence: CASSTLENTEAFF.

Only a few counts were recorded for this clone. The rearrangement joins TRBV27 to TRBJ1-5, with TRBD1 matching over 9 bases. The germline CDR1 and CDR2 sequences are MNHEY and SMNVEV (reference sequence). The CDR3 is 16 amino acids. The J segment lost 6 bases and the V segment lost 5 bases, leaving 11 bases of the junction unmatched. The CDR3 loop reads CASSRLGQGMGQPQHF. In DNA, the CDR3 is TGTGCCAGCAGTCGGCTAGGACAGGGGATGGGTCAGCCCCAGCATTTT.

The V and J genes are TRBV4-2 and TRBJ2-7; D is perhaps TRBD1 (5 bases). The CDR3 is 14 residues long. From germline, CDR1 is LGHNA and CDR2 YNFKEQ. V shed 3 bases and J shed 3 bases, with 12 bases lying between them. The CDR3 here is CASSQASQGYEQYF. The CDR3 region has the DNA TGTGCCAGCAGCCAGGCCTCTCAGGGCTACGAGCAGTACTTC.

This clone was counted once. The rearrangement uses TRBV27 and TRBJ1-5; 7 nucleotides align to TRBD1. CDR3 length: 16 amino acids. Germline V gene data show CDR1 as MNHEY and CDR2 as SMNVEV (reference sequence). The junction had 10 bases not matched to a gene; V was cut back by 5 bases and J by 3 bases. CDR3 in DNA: TGTGCCAGCAGTAGTGAGGGGGCATCCTACAATCAGCCCCAGCATTTT. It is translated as CASSSEGASYNQPQHF.

CDR3 in amino acids: CASSLAFGQGSYEQYF. The CDR3 DNA reads as TGTGCCAGCAGCTTAGCTTTTGGACAGGGATCCTACGAGCAGTACTTC. This rearrangement joins TRBV11-2 to TRBJ2-7; 8 bases align to TRBD1. This CDR3 has 16 residues. The germline CDR1 and CDR2 sequences are SGHAT and FQNNGV. V was clipped by 1 base and J by 1 base; unmatched bases: 6.